This T cell receptor beta chain appears in the sequencing data of a study of blood T cell repertoires in COVID-19. CDR1 LGHNA and CDR2 YNFKEQ come from the germline V gene. There are 13 residues in the CDR3. Trimming shortened V by 3 bases and J by 9 bases, and 12 bases separated the two germline ends. In the study's own analysis: Amplifying reference gene primers gave estimates of nucleated cell counts. Repertoires were generated with immunoSEQ multiplex PCR, while TCRdb's copy carries only in-frame clones and drops some. V, J and clone size were drawn from that table, and D and trimming were deduced from the DNA. The data show approximately 120,000 clones, around 80% seen once. This clone was picked up one time.

V is TRBV4-2 and J is TRBJ2-1; unclear D gene. What was sequenced was peripheral blood. The clonotype originates from a human donor in a cohort sampled during active or convalescent COVID-19. CDR3 nucleotides: TGTGCCAGCAGCCATTTGGGCAGGATTGAGCAGTTCTTC. It encodes CASSHLGRIEQFF.